This T cell receptor (beta chain) derives from a study of shared clonotypes between healthy human individuals. Trimming shortened V by 4 bases and J by 8 bases, and 16 bases separated the two germline ends. The CDR3 sequence is 14 residues long. Germline loops: CDR1 SGHDN, CDR2 FVKESK. When replicate PCRs were run on sorted subsets, they used 150 to 200 ng DNA, about 30,000 T cell genomes. Original handling: Junction-only immunoSEQ data arrived without quality scores, meaning filtering differed. The repertoire was sequenced with immunoSEQ multiplex PCR; TCRdb's copy has only in-frame clones and lacks some. The V and J calls and clone size come from that table; D and trimming were worked out from the DNA. The data contain 750,000 to 1,000,000 clones, roughly 92% of them singletons. Regarding the study as a whole: Against clonotypes common to all four donors, non-shared ones had lower generation probabilities.

Regarding this clone: Its antigen is still unknown.

Selected positively for CCR7 and CD45RO-negative, naive CD8 cells excluded terminally differentiated effector memory CD45RA+ cells. Caucasian adults living in Nashville, Tennessee, provided all samples. The receptor was derived from a man younger than 40 in good health. The V call is TRBV14, the J call TRBJ2-3; possibly TRBD1 for D (6 bases). Input material: naive CD8+ T cells sorted from blood. CDR3 sequence (DNA): TGTGCCAGCAGCCTTAGGGGGACCCTAGGTACGCAGTATTTT. Residues: CASSLRGTLGTQYF.